Each of the 10 T cell receptor beta chains below was sequenced from the same sample in a study of CD8 T cells in Susac syndrome. Reverse transcription of 0.5 to 1 ug RNA was performed with random hexamers. TCRdb re-derived calls from the immunoSEQ multiplex PCR reads in MiXCR, one entry per CDR3 protein. The sample has hundreds of thousands of distinct CDR3 sequences, almost 97% seen once. Source material: CD4+ T cells from PBMCs. Receptors were obtained from a human donor with Susac syndrome.

The chain carries TRBV11-2 and TRBJ2-5, with a tentative D call TRBD1 (5 bases). The CDR3 sequence is 15 residues long. V was cut by 0 bases and J by 7 bases, with 15 bases left in between. The V gene's germline CDR1 is SGHAT and CDR2 FQNNGV. The CDR3 protein is CASSLDRQGRGTQYF. CDR3 coding DNA: TGTGCCAGCAGCTTAGATCGGCAGGGAAGGGGGACCCAGTACTTC.

This chain connects TRBV7-9 to TRBJ2-2; D is perhaps TRBD2 (5 bases). Trimming removed 6 bases from V and 2 bases from J, with 13 bases in between. Per germline, CDR1 SEHNR and CDR2 FQNEAQ (reference sequence). The CDR3 extends over 15 amino acids. The chain's CDR3 is CASRPSRANTGELFF. The CDR3 nucleotides read TGTGCCAGCAGGCCTAGCCGGGCCAACACCGGGGAGCTGTTTTTT.

The sample holds one count of this clonotype. The chain combines TRBV12-3 or TRBV12-4 with TRBJ1-1; D gene uncertain. Trimming took 3 bases from V and 6 from J, leaving 11 bases between them. CDR3 length: 13 residues. Here the CDR3 DNA reads TGTGCCAGCAGTTTGTGGGATTTGGCTGAAGCTTTCTTT. Translated: CASSLWDLAEAFF.

The rearrangement links TRBV25-1 to TRBJ2-6, with D uncertain. The CDR3 contains 14 residues. V lost 8 bases and J lost 3, with 11 bases in between. In germline, CDR1 is MGHDK, CDR2 SYGVNS. DNA of the CDR3: TGTGCCAGCCGCAAATCTAATGGGGCCAACGTCCTGACTTTC. Protein sequence: CASRKSNGANVLTF.

This clonotype was counted a single time. This chain joins TRBV18 and TRBJ2-2; D unclear. CDR1 KGHSH and CDR2 LQKENI come from the germline V gene. The CDR3 covers 14 residues. The ends were cut back, 1 base at V and 3 bases at J, with 6 bases in the middle. In DNA, the CDR3 is TGTGCCAGCTCACCACGGGAATACACCGGGGAGCTGTTTTTT. This gives the protein CASSPREYTGELFF.

This sequence joins TRBV2 and TRBJ2-5, with D uncertain. Per germline, CDR1 SNHLY and CDR2 FYNNEI. V lost 8 bases to trimming and J lost 5 bases, with 12 bases between them. CDR3 size: 12 residues. CDR3 nucleotides: TGTGCCAGCTCAGACACCAGGGAGACCCAGTACTTC. Protein product: CASSDTRETQYF.

This chain joins TRBV3-1 and TRBJ1-5, with D maybe TRBD1 (6 bases). This CDR3 region has 14 residues. The ends were cut back, 3 bases at V and 5 bases at J, with 11 bases in the middle. CDR1 and CDR2 from the germline V gene are LGHDT and YNNKEL (reference sequence). In DNA, the CDR3 is TGTGCCAGCAGCCACGGACAGTTCGATCAGCCCCAGCATTTT. Translation gives CASSHGQFDQPQHF. The full variable domain, its missing parts supplied by reference TRBV3-1 and TRBJ1-5, is DTAVSQTPKYLVTQMGNDKSIKCEQNLGHDTMYWYKQDSKKFLKIMFSYNNKELIINETVPNRFSPKSPDKAHLNLHINSLELGDSAVYFCASSHGQFDQPQHFGDGTRLSIL.

CDR3 nucleotide sequence: TGCGCCAGCAGTCACAATATCGGGACACGGGGAGAAGAGACCCAGTACTTC. Translation gives CASSHNIGTRGEETQYF. The chain uses TRBV23-1 and TRBJ2-5; D is possibly TRBD1 (6 bases). TRBV23-1 is treated as an ORF (open reading frame) with a function not yet certain. CDR3 length: 17 residues. V lost 3 bases and J lost 3, with 20 bases in between.

The J gene is TRBJ2-5, the V gene TRBV5-1; perhaps D is TRBD1 or TRBD2 (6 bases each). Trimming shortened V by 7 bases and J by 2 bases, and 18 bases separated the two germline ends. CDR3 length: 15 residues. The germline V gene has CDR1 SGHRS and CDR2 YFSETQ. The CDR3 is CASGARGDLQETQYF. CDR3 bases: TGCGCCAGCGGGGCGAGGGGGGACCTACAAGAGACCCAGTACTTC.

The gene calls are TRBV20-1 and TRBJ2-2; D is undetermined. CDR3 length: 12 amino acids. The germline gives CDR1 DFQATT, CDR2 SNEGSKA (reference sequence). V lost 0 bases to trimming and J lost 7 bases, with 6 bases between them. CDR3: CSARDTNGELFF. The CDR3 nucleotides are TGCAGTGCTAGAGACACTAACGGGGAGCTGTTTTTT.